This TCR beta chain came from a study of blood T cell repertoires in COVID-19. Between the trimmed V and J ends, which lost 4 bases and 3 bases, there was a span of 7 bases. CDR1 and CDR2 from the germline V gene are SGHDN and FVKESK. This CDR3 is built from 13 residues. Living in 20 to 30 US areas, the participants were between roughly 18 and 89 years of age. Data came from immunoSEQ multiplex PCR; TCRdb stores just in-frame clones and leaves some out. The sample has 250,000 to 350,000 clones, around nine tenths seen once; the top ten hold 2.5% to 3.5%. The V gene is TRBV14, the J gene TRBJ1-5, with D possibly matching TRBD1 (5 bases). The sequenced sample was PBMCs or T cells enriched from blood (not recorded which). The TCR sequence derives from a woman aged 45-60 years who had been exposed to COVID-19. The CDR3 coding sequence is TGTGCCAGCAGCCCAGGGATCAATCAGCCCCAGCATTTT. Its translation is CASSPGINQPQHF.